This T cell receptor (beta chain) was sequenced during a study of response to subunit inactivated influenza vaccine. Study results and limitations: Seasonal influenza vaccination, on each occasion, was suggested by the authors to recruit few new T cells.

On this clonotype itself: Its antigen is undetermined.

Each CDR3 protein is one row after TCRdb ran MiXCR on the RT-PCR reads. The sample records around 320,000 distinct CDR3 sequences, roughly 22% being singletons. Germline V gene sequence: CDR1 MGHRA, CDR2 YSYEKL. The CDR3 covers 15 residues. V shed 4 bases, J shed 5 bases, and the junction held 5 bases outside the gene matches. V is TRBV4-1 and J is TRBJ2-5; the match to TRBD2 covers 12 bases. Sequencing used PBMCs from blood, obtained around 22 months after vaccination. The receptor's source is a man between 50 and 69 years old who received an inactivated influenza vaccine. The CDR3 DNA reads TGCGCCAGCAGCCTCCGGACTAGCGGGGTCGAGACCCAGTACTTC. Translation gives CASSLRTSGVETQYF.